What follows are 18 T cell receptor beta chains derived from one specimen sequenced in a study of T-cell memory formation after mild COVID-19. TCRdb recomputed calls from the 5' RACE reads with MiXCR, one row per CDR3 protein. The repertoire includes roughly 600,000 distinct CDR3 sequences, roughly 18% of them detected once, and more than 10% sits in the top ten. Sequencing was done on a sample of PBMCs or a T cell subset sorted from them (not recorded which). The receptors come from an adult woman who had mild COVID-19 (a few samples of this study predate the infection). Cell type and time point are not known.

This clonotype has a handful of counts. The chain is built from TRBV21-1 and TRBJ1-1. TRBV21-1 is a pseudogene segment. The CDR3 extends over 11 amino acids. The CDR3 DNA sequence: TGTGCCCGACGGTCGAACACTGAAGCTTTCTTT. Its protein is CARRSNTEAFF.

This clonotype was found a few times. The V call is TRBV27, the J call TRBJ2-7; the match to TRBD2 covers 7 bases. CDR3 length equals 15 residues. Germline values: CDR1 MNHEY, CDR2 SMNVEV (reference sequence). The V gene end was trimmed by 1 base and the J gene end by 5 bases; junction bases not matched to a gene: 8. The CDR3 spells CASSLLRAGEDEQYF. CDR3 bases: TGTGCCAGCAGTTTATTGCGCGCGGGAGAGGACGAGCAGTACTTC.

The chain recombines TRBV7-9 with TRBJ2-1; 11 bases map to TRBD2. The CDR3 sequence is 15 residues long. With 4 bases clipped from V and 4 bases from J, the junction kept 3 bases outside the gene matches. The germline CDR1 and CDR2 sequences are SEHNR and FQNEAQ (reference sequence). The CDR3 DNA sequence: TGTGCCAGCAGCTGGCTAGCGGGAGGTTACAATGAGCAGTTCTTC. Translation: CASSWLAGGYNEQFF.

The rearrangement uses TRBV7-9 and TRBJ2-1; D is uncertain. The CDR3 length is 16 residues. V dropped 4 bases and J dropped 3 bases, with 16 bases sitting between them. The germline CDR1 and CDR2 sequences are SEHNR and FQNEAQ (reference sequence). CDR3 loop: CASSSGSGPNYNEQFF. Here the CDR3 DNA reads TGTGCCAGCAGCTCCGGTTCGGGCCCCAACTACAATGAGCAGTTCTTC.

In its sample, this clonotype was seen a few times. The chain links TRBV7-2 to TRBJ2-2, with no clear D. With 4 bases removed from V and 3 bases from J, the gap between germline ends came to 12 bases. Germline V CDR1 and CDR2: SGHTA, FQGNSA. The CDR3 runs to 15 residues. Here the CDR3 DNA reads TGTGCCAGCAGCTCAAATCATGGGTACACCGGGGAGCTGTTTTTT. This sequence encodes CASSSNHGYTGELFF.

This clonotype was found a few times. The genes are TRBV15 and TRBJ2-1; maybe TRBD1 (6 bases). This CDR3 contains 12 residues. V lost 2 bases, J lost 15 bases, and 14 bases lay in between. The V gene's germline CDR1 is LNHNV and CDR2 YYDKDF (reference sequence). In DNA, the CDR3 is TGTGCCACCAGCAGACCTTACAGGGTTCGGTTCTTC. Residues: CATSRPYRVRFF.

This clonotype was seen more than once but under ten times. This chain joins TRBV2 and TRBJ2-1; 8 bases are a match to TRBD2. J was trimmed by 0 bases and V by 5 bases; bases with no gene match: 24. Germline-derived CDR1 and CDR2 are SNHLY and FYNNEI. The CDR3 contains 22 residues. CDR3 nucleotide sequence: TGTGCCAGCAGTCCGGGACTAGGGAATCTTGACCCGCCAATAAGCTCCTACAATGAGCAGTTCTTC. Amino acids: CASSPGLGNLDPPISSYNEQFF.

CDR3 coding DNA: TGTGCCAGCAGCTTACGGGACAGGGTCACCGGGGAGCTGTTTTTT. The encoded protein is CASSLRDRVTGELFF. The chain uses TRBV5-6 and TRBJ2-2; 9 bases are shared with TRBD1. This CDR3 spans 15 amino acids. Per the germline V gene, CDR1 is SGHDT and CDR2 is YYEEEE. V lost 2 bases to trimming and J lost 4 bases; unmatched junction nucleotides: 3.

This clonotype was detected only a few times. The rearrangement uses TRBV5-5 and TRBJ1-5; TRBD1 is a possible D gene (6 bases). Trimming shortened V by 4 bases and J by 6 bases, and 20 bases separated the two germline ends. The germline gives CDR1 SGHKS, CDR2 YYEKEE (reference sequence). This CDR3 is 16 amino acids long. The CDR3 bases are TGTGCCAGCAGCGACCCAGCGGCAAGAGGGGGTCAGCCCCAGCATTTT. Protein product: CASSDPAARGGQPQHF.

This sequence joins TRBV20-1 and TRBJ2-2, with D unclear. The germline V gene has CDR1 DFQATT and CDR2 SNEGSKA (reference sequence). This CDR3 contains 15 residues. Trimming took 2 bases from V and 0 from J, leaving 10 bases between them. The CDR3 is CSARRTVSNTGELFF. The CDR3 DNA is TGCAGTGCTAGACGGACGGTTTCGAACACCGGGGAGCTGTTTTTT.

A few counts support this clonotype. The rearrangement joins TRBV11-1 to TRBJ2-1; D might be TRBD2 (6 bases). CDR1 is SGHAT and CDR2 is FQDESV in the germline V gene (reference sequence). The CDR3 totals 16 residues. Trimming pared 1 base from V and 2 bases from J, leaving 12 bases between. This chain's CDR3 is CASSLDGTEAYNEQFF. CDR3 DNA: TGTGCCAGCAGCTTAGATGGGACTGAGGCCTACAATGAGCAGTTCTTC.

The CDR3 protein is CASSQIGGGTEAFF. In nucleotides, the CDR3 is TGTGCCAGCAGCCAAATAGGGGGGGGAACTGAAGCTTTCTTT. J is TRBJ1-1 and V is TRBV5-5, with D possibly being TRBD1 (6 bases). The CDR3 has 14 residues. The germline V and J ends were trimmed by 4 bases and 5 bases, with 15 bases remaining between them. Germline V gene lookup returns CDR1 SGHKS and CDR2 YYEKEE (reference sequence).

V usage is TRBV7-9 and J usage is TRBJ2-1; D remains unclear. CDR1 is SEHNR, CDR2 FQNEAQ, per germline (reference sequence). Trimming pared 0 bases from V and 2 bases from J, leaving 11 bases between. The CDR3 covers 16 residues. In DNA, the CDR3 is TGTGCCAGCAGCTTAGCGACCGGGCCACCCTACAATGAGCAGTTCTTC. This gives the protein CASSLATGPPYNEQFF.

The V gene is TRBV2, the J gene TRBJ2-3; TRBD2 matches 12 bases. Per germline, CDR1 SNHLY and CDR2 FYNNEI. This CDR3 is built from 15 residues. V lost 11 bases to trimming and J lost 4 bases; unmatched junction nucleotides: 10. CDR3 in DNA: TGTGCCTCAAAGCTAGCGGGAGGGCCCCCAGATACGCAGTATTTT. This gives the protein CASKLAGGPPDTQYF.

This clonotype was found many times. V and J are TRBV4-3 and TRBJ2-3; either TRBD1 or TRBD2 may supply D (5 bases each). In germline, CDR1 is LGHNA, CDR2 YSLEER. The V gene lost 0 bases and the J gene lost 7 bases, with 11 bases spanning the gap. CDR3 size: 14 residues. CDR3 sequence: CASSQDRRDHTQYF. The CDR3 DNA is TGCGCCAGCAGCCAAGATCGACGGGACCATACGCAGTATTTT.

The gene calls are TRBV12-5 and TRBJ2-3, with D possibly being TRBD2 (7 bases). CDR3 size: 16 residues. Trimming shortened V by 0 bases and J by 1 base, and 11 bases separated the two germline ends. Germline V lookup: CDR1 LGHNT, CDR2 FRNRAP. The CDR3 DNA reads TGTGCTAGTGGTTTGGTACTAGGGGGGGGCACAGATACGCAGTATTTT. Protein product: CASGLVLGGGTDTQYF. Full variable domain (missing parts from reference TRBV12-5 and TRBJ2-3): DARVTQTPRHKVTEMGQEVTMRCQPILGHNTVFWYRQTMMQGLELLAYFRNRAPLDDSGMPKDRFSAEMPDATLATLKIQPSEPRDSAVYFCASGLVLGGGTDTQYFGPGTRLTVL.

This clonotype came up many times. J is TRBJ2-5 and V is TRBV2; D is uncertain. V was cut by 3 bases and J by 2 bases, with 10 bases left in between. CDR3 length: 14 amino acids. Germline assignment: CDR1 SNHLY and CDR2 FYNNEI. The CDR3 here is CASSETLGQETQYF. Here the CDR3 DNA reads TGTGCCAGCAGTGAGACGTTGGGGCAAGAGACCCAGTACTTC.

This clonotype was seen more than once but under ten times. The rearrangement links TRBV18 to TRBJ2-2, with 7 nucleotides matching TRBD1. The CDR3 has 18 residues. CDR1 is KGHSH, CDR2 LQKENI, per germline. With 0 bases clipped from V and 0 bases from J, the junction kept 7 bases outside the gene matches. The CDR3 reads CASSPPSATGTNTGELFF. CDR3 in DNA: TGTGCCAGCTCACCACCGAGCGCGACAGGGACGAACACCGGGGAGCTGTTTTTT.